This record covers a single T cell receptor (beta chain). In the authors' methods: Amplification with reference gene primers provided the estimates of nucleated cell counts. Generated by immunoSEQ multiplex PCR, the TCRdb table keeps only in-frame clones and is missing some. V and J calls and clone size follow that table, whereas D and trimming were derived from the DNA. The sample comprises 110,000 or so clones, about 86% of which are singletons, and around 8% rests with the top ten. The CDR3 sequence is 14 residues long. Germline CDR1 is SNHLY and CDR2 is FYNNEI. V dropped 6 bases and J dropped 2; count of bases not matched to a gene: 3. The sample comes from a study of blood T cell repertoires in COVID-19. Study summary: Donors in the United States, Italy and Spain gave samples during acute or convalescent COVID-19. Sources were T cells, B-cell-depleted T cells, or PBMCs; the material itself was cDNA or gDNA.

Sequenced: peripheral blood. The clonotype comes from a man between 65 and 80 years old who had recovered from COVID-19. V gene TRBV2 combines with J gene TRBJ2-2; 7 nucleotides line up with TRBD1. Here the CDR3 DNA reads TGTGCCAGCAGCCGGGACAGCAACACCGGGGAGCTGTTTTTT. Protein: CASSRDSNTGELFF.